The 27 T cell receptor beta chains reported below all come from one sample, sequenced in a study of T cell repertoires in cytomegalovirus infection. One entry per CDR3 protein, called by TCRdb with MiXCR from the reads. The sample has fewer than 350,000 distinct CDR3 sequences; 25% to 35% are singletons. These TCRs are of unknown antigen specificity. The sample consisted of cultured PBMCs, taken from culture after CMV antigen stimulation. The receptor set was obtained from a human donor in good health (CMV status not recorded). Some clones in this sample may be carry-over from other donors' samples.

The J gene is TRBJ2-1, the V gene TRBV6-5; 8 bases are shared with TRBD1. V shed 4 bases and J 1 base; nucleotides not matched to a gene: 6. The CDR3 covers 16 residues. CDR1 is MNHEY and CDR2 is SVGAGI in the germline V gene. The chain's CDR3 is CASSSYRGFSYNEQFF. The CDR3 nucleotides are TGTGCCAGCAGTTCTTACAGGGGGTTTTCCTACAATGAGCAGTTCTTC.

The genes are TRBV20-1 and TRBJ2-4; maybe TRBD1 (5 bases). The CDR3 runs to 13 residues. Germline lookup yields CDR1 DFQATT and CDR2 SNEGSKA (reference sequence). V gave up 3 bases and J gave up 6 bases, with 12 bases separating them. CDR3 protein: CSARVPQGNIQYF. As DNA, the CDR3 is TGCAGTGCTAGGGTACCCCAGGGAAACATTCAGTACTTC.

This clonotype was counted ten times or more. As DNA, the CDR3 is TGTGCCAGCAGTCCCTTAAATCAGCCCCAGCATTTT. Residues: CASSPLNQPQHF. The chain combines TRBV6-1 with TRBJ1-5; D not resolved. Germline V gene data show CDR1 as MNHNS and CDR2 as SASEGT. Trimming took 5 bases from V and 4 from J, leaving 6 bases between them. The CDR3 runs 12 residues.

V and J are TRBV19 and TRBJ1-2; D remains ambiguous. This CDR3 comprises 12 residues. Germline V gene data show CDR1 as LNHDA and CDR2 as SQIVND (reference sequence). Trimming shortened V by 3 bases and J by 10 bases, and 12 bases separated the two germline ends. CDR3 loop: CASSIAGGDYTF. DNA for the CDR3: TGTGCCAGTAGTATCGCGGGAGGAGACTACACCTTC. Combining the CDR3 with reference TRBV19 and TRBJ1-2 gives the whole variable domain DGGITQSPKYLFRKEGQNVTLSCEQNLNHDAMYWYRQDPGQGLRLIYYSQIVNDFQKGDIAEGYSVSREKKESFPLTVTSAQKNPTAFYLCASSIAGGDYTFGSGTRLTVV.

The chain links TRBV12-3 or TRBV12-4 to TRBJ1-1, with a possible D match to TRBD1 (5 bases). The CDR3 length is 13 residues. Trimming left V 0 bases short and J 7 bases short, with 9 bases between. CDR3 region: CASSLASGIEAFF. DNA for the CDR3: TGTGCCAGCAGTTTAGCGTCAGGGATTGAAGCTTTCTTT.

The V call is TRBV6-6, the J call TRBJ2-1; weak D call: TRBD1 (6 bases). V was clipped by 6 bases and J by 3 bases, with 12 bases between them. Germline V gene sequence: CDR1 MNHNY, CDR2 SVGAGI (reference sequence). This CDR3 contains 14 residues. CDR3 nucleotide sequence: TGTGCCAGCAGGACGGAGACAGGCTACAATGAGCAGTTCTTC. Translated: CASRTETGYNEQFF.

The chain combines TRBV7-8 with TRBJ2-3; 14 bases fit TRBD2. Germline V lookup: CDR1 SGHVS, CDR2 FQNEAQ. V lost 3 bases, J lost 4 bases, and 3 bases stayed unmatched. The CDR3 contains 16 residues. The CDR3 sequence: CASSFQTSGGADTQYF. The CDR3, as DNA: TGTGCCAGCAGCTTCCAGACTAGCGGGGGGGCAGATACGCAGTATTTT.

V and J are TRBV20-1 and TRBJ2-1, with D hard to call. The germline V gene encodes CDR1 DFQATT and CDR2 SNEGSKA (reference sequence). V was pared by 4 bases and J by 0 bases, with 10 bases between. The length of the CDR3 is 14 residues. The CDR3 coding sequence is TGCAGTGCTATTAGACCGAGCTCCTACAATGAGCAGTTCTTC. Translation: CSAIRPSSYNEQFF.

The chain recombines TRBV27 with TRBJ2-3, with TRBD2 matching over 11 bases. CDR3 length: 15 residues. CDR1 is MNHEY and CDR2 is SMNVEV in the germline V gene (reference sequence). V lost 6 bases and J lost 4; bases outside the gene matches: 6. The CDR3 nucleotides read TGTGCCAGCAGAAAACTAGCGGGAGTTGCAGATACGCAGTATTTT. As protein: CASRKLAGVADTQYF.

This clonotype was found many times. V usage is TRBV6-5 and J usage is TRBJ1-1; D remains unclear. CDR1 is MNHEY, CDR2 SVGAGI, per germline. The CDR3 runs to 16 residues. The germline V and J ends were trimmed by 0 bases and 5 bases, with 16 bases remaining between them. CDR3 DNA: TGTGCCAGCAGTTACTCGAATTCGGGATCGAGGACTGAAGCTTTCTTT. Protein sequence: CASSYSNSGSRTEAFF.

This chain joins TRBV6-1 and TRBJ2-3, with D possibly TRBD2 on 5 matching bases. Trimming stripped 0 bases from V and 0 bases from J, with 16 bases between. Germline CDR1 reads MNHNS; CDR2 reads SASEGT. The CDR3 consists of 18 residues. Here the CDR3 DNA reads TGTGCCAGCAGTGAAGCCATAAGCGTCACGGGGAGCACAGATACGCAGTATTTT. It specifies CASSEAISVTGSTDTQYF.

This rearrangement joins TRBV11-2 to TRBJ2-3, with 14 nucleotides matching TRBD2. This CDR3 region has 17 residues. Trimming took 5 bases from V and 6 from J; bases not matched to a gene: 10. CDR1 and CDR2 from the germline V gene are SGHAT and FQNNGV. In nucleotides, the CDR3 is TGTGCCAGCAGCACCGGGACTAGCGGGGGAGGGGTGGATACGCAGTATTTT. This gives the protein CASSTGTSGGGVDTQYF.

This clonotype was seen more than once but under ten times. The chain is built from TRBV28 and TRBJ2-1, with 8 bases identical to TRBD2. V lost 5 bases to trimming and J lost 6 bases; unmatched junction nucleotides: 9. Germline V lookup: CDR1 MDHEN, CDR2 SYDVKM. The CDR3 totals 15 residues. In DNA form, the CDR3 reads TGTGCCAGCAGTCCCGGGGGGGGAGGGAGCAATGAGCAGTTCTTC. This sequence encodes CASSPGGGGSNEQFF.

This clonotype was observed a few times. The CDR3 DNA reads as TGTGCCAGCAGCTCACTTAACACGATACGCGGGGAGACCCAGTACTTC. Amino acids: CASSSLNTIRGETQYF. The chain uses TRBV7-2 and TRBJ2-5, with D perhaps TRBD2 (5 bases). V lost 4 bases to trimming and J lost 5 bases, with 20 bases between them. The CDR3 runs to 16 residues. The V gene's germline CDR1 is SGHTA and CDR2 FQGNSA.

A few counts support this clonotype. The chain is built from TRBV28 and TRBJ1-5, with TRBD1 matching over 7 bases. J gave up 4 bases and V 7 bases, and 7 bases lay outside the gene matches. CDR1 and CDR2 from the germline V gene are MDHEN and SYDVKM. The CDR3 covers 14 residues. DNA of the CDR3: TGTGCCAGCACACCGACAGGGACGAATCAGCCCCAGCATTTT. It codes for CASTPTGTNQPQHF. Full variable domain (missing parts from reference TRBV28 and TRBJ1-5): DVKVTQSSRYLVKRTGEKVFLECVQDMDHENMFWYRQDPGLGLRLIYFSYDVKMKEKGDIPEGYSVSREKKERFSLILESASTNQTSMYLCASTPTGTNQPQHFGDGTRLSIL.

This clonotype was seen only a few times. The rearrangement joins TRBV12-3 or TRBV12-4 to TRBJ2-7, with TRBD2 as a possible D gene (5 bases). The CDR3 extends over 14 amino acids. V gave up 8 bases and J gave up 5 bases, with 19 bases separating them. The CDR3: CASQLTGGYDEQYF. As DNA, the CDR3 is TGTGCCAGCCAACTAACCGGAGGCTACGACGAGCAGTACTTC.

This clonotype has only a few counts. The rearrangement joins TRBV19 to TRBJ2-2; D may be TRBD2 (6 bases). V was pared by 6 bases and J by 0 bases, with 14 bases between. The germline gives CDR1 LNHDA, CDR2 SQIVND (reference sequence). CDR3 size: 16 residues. The CDR3 is CASRTPPGANTGELFF. The CDR3 DNA follows: TGTGCCAGTAGGACACCCCCGGGGGCGAACACCGGGGAGCTGTTTTTT.

This clonotype was seen a few times. The chain recombines TRBV7-9 with TRBJ1-2; 7 nucleotides line up with TRBD1. Losses at the gene ends were 4 bases for V and 3 bases for J; bases not matched to a gene: 5. The CDR3 is 14 amino acids. Per germline, CDR1 SEHNR and CDR2 FQNEAQ (reference sequence). The CDR3 here is CASSWDSVYYGYTF. For the CDR3, the DNA is TGTGCCAGCAGCTGGGACAGTGTTTACTATGGCTACACCTTC.

This clonotype was seen more than once but under ten times. The rearrangement joins TRBV20-1 to TRBJ2-1; either TRBD1 or TRBD2 may supply D (6 bases each). The V gene's germline CDR1 is DFQATT and CDR2 SNEGSKA (reference sequence). V gave up 0 bases and J gave up 8 bases, with 17 bases separating them. This CDR3 comprises 15 residues. The CDR3 reads CSARDWRGAHHEQFF. The CDR3 region has the DNA TGCAGTGCTAGAGATTGGAGGGGGGCCCACCATGAGCAGTTCTTC.

This chain links TRBV7-3 with TRBJ2-3; TRBD2 aligns across 9 bases. Germline-derived CDR1 and CDR2 are SGHTA and FQGTGA. CDR3 length: 17 amino acids. V dropped 5 bases and J dropped 2; count of bases not matched to a gene: 11. The CDR3 region has the DNA TGTGCCAGCAGCCTAGTAGCGGGAGTTGGGTTCACAGATACGCAGTATTTT. Its protein product is CASSLVAGVGFTDTQYF.

This clonotype came up a few times. The rearrangement joins TRBV4-1 to TRBJ2-3; 13 bases map to TRBD2. V shed 0 bases and J 3 bases; nucleotides not matched to a gene: 3. The CDR3 sequence is 17 residues long. Germline V lookup: CDR1 MGHRA, CDR2 YSYEKL. The CDR3 DNA sequence: TGCGCCAGCAGCCAAGAACTAGCGGGAGGGCCTACAGATACGCAGTATTTT. Its translation is CASSQELAGGPTDTQYF.

The rearrangement links TRBV28 to TRBJ1-5, with 8 bases matching TRBD1. From germline, CDR1 is MDHEN and CDR2 SYDVKM. The CDR3 is 15 residues long. Unmatched junction bases numbered 6, after V lost 5 bases and J lost 3 bases. CDR3 sequence reads: CASSPRQGINQPQHF. The CDR3 nucleotides are TGTGCCAGCAGTCCTAGACAGGGGATCAATCAGCCCCAGCATTTT.

In this sample, this clonotype turned up a few times. V and J are TRBV12-3 or TRBV12-4 and TRBJ1-2; 7 bases agree with TRBD1. With V trimmed by 6 bases and J by 8 bases, 12 bases remained unmatched. CDR3 length: 14 amino acids. This chain's CDR3 is CASSPRQGGEGYTF. In DNA form, the CDR3 reads TGTGCCAGCAGCCCTAGACAGGGAGGAGAAGGCTACACCTTC.

This clonotype was observed a few times. This sequence joins TRBV6-1 and TRBJ2-3; D might be TRBD2 (6 bases). Germline V CDR1 and CDR2: MNHNS, SASEGT. Trimming cost V 3 bases and J 0 bases, with 13 bases left between them. The CDR3 runs to 16 residues. CDR3 sequence: CASSEAGKASTDTQYF. CDR3 in DNA: TGTGCCAGCAGTGAGGCGGGGAAAGCTAGCACAGATACGCAGTATTTT.

The chain couples TRBV6-2 or TRBV6-3 to TRBJ2-7; TRBD1 matches at 8 bases. The V and J ends lost 5 bases and 3 bases, in that order; junction bases with no gene match: 6. Germline CDR1 MNHEY, CDR2 SVGEGT. The CDR3 runs 14 residues. The CDR3 DNA is TGTGCCAGCAGTGTTAGGACAGGGATCTACGAGCAGTACTTC. It specifies CASSVRTGIYEQYF.

This sequence joins TRBV19 and TRBJ2-2; D unclear. The germline V gene has CDR1 LNHDA and CDR2 SQIVND (reference sequence). V shed 2 bases and J shed 0 bases, with 16 bases lying between them. The CDR3 has 18 amino acids. The CDR3 DNA sequence: TGTGCCAGTAGTATACCGGAATACCGACTTTCGAACACCGGGGAGCTGTTTTTT. Translating it yields CASSIPEYRLSNTGELFF. Full variable domain (remainder filled in from reference TRBV19 and TRBJ2-2): DGGITQSPKYLFRKEGQNVTLSCEQNLNHDAMYWYRQDPGQGLRLIYYSQIVNDFQKGDIAEGYSVSREKKESFPLTVTSAQKNPTAFYLCASSIPEYRLSNTGELFFGEGSRLTVL.

This clonotype was counted between two and nine times. This sequence joins TRBV10-3 and TRBJ2-7; no definite D call. V shed 2 bases and J shed 2 bases, with 10 bases lying between them. There are 14 residues in the CDR3. The germline gives CDR1 ENHRY, CDR2 SYGVKD. The CDR3 nucleotides read TGTGCCATCAGTGAGGGAGTGGGGACCTACGAGCAGTACTTC. This sequence encodes CAISEGVGTYEQYF.